These 30 T cell receptor beta chains originate from one sample sequenced in a study of molecular identifiers for immune sequencing clone quantification. MiXCR was run by TCRdb on the PCR reads, yielding one entry per CDR3 protein. The sample has 460,000 or so distinct CDR3 sequences; roughly 23% are singletons. Sequences were obtained from naive CD8+ T cells from blood, with Jurkat cell RNA spiked in. Stated subset: FACS-sorted CD8+CD4-CCR7+CD45RA+ naive T cells. These TCRs come from a human donor in good health. Some libraries in this study had Jurkat cell RNA spiked in.

In the case of this clonotype: Given a much more abundant clone one base away, this may be a read error. The chain uses TRBV7-9 and TRBJ2-7; D remains ambiguous. The V end lost 2 bases, the J end lost 3 bases, and 11 bases lay between the germline ends. The CDR3 covers 14 residues. In germline, CDR1 is SEHNR, CDR2 FQNEAQ (reference sequence). The CDR3 bases are TGTGCCAGCAGCTTAATCGGCAGAGTCTACGAGCAGTACTTC. This sequence encodes CASSLIGRVYEQYF.

This clonotype was counted ten times or more. The rearrangement uses TRBV10-2 and TRBJ1-1; D unresolved. Germline V lookup: CDR1 WSHSY, CDR2 SAAADI. The CDR3 loop spans 13 amino acids. Trimming pared 6 bases from V and 1 base from J, leaving 9 bases between. This CDR3 reads CASSSGSNTEAFF. The CDR3 DNA reads TGCGCCAGCAGCTCCGGATCGAACACTGAAGCTTTCTTT.

As to this clonotype: This may come from a read error, since a much larger clone is one base off. The genes are TRBV7-9 and TRBJ1-1; D is unresolved. CDR1 and CDR2 from the germline V gene are SEHNR and FQNEAQ (reference sequence). The CDR3 has 12 residues. The CDR3: CASNLGMNEAFF. CDR3 nucleotides: TGTGCCAGCAACTTAGGGATGAATGAAGCTTTCTTT.

In its sample, this clonotype was seen many times. V usage is TRBV5-6 and J usage is TRBJ2-3; the match to TRBD2 covers 7 bases. The CDR3 has 15 amino acids. Germline V gene data show CDR1 as SGHDT and CDR2 as YYEEEE. With V trimmed by 3 bases and J by 1 base, 5 bases remained unmatched. For the CDR3, the DNA is TGTGCCAGCAGCTCTTCTAGCGGAGGCACAGATACGCAGTATTTT. Residues: CASSSSSGGTDTQYF.

The chain's CDR3 is CASSSNPNEQYF. CDR3 bases: TGTGCCAGCAGTTCCAATCCCAACGAGCAGTACTTC. The chain recombines TRBV28 with TRBJ2-7; D unclear. V lost 4 bases, J lost 5 bases, and 9 bases lay in between. Looked up from germline, CDR1 is MDHEN and CDR2 is SYDVKM. This CDR3 is built from 12 residues.

This rearrangement joins TRBV30 to TRBJ2-3, with D uncertain. This CDR3 contains 13 residues. Germline lookup yields CDR1 GTSNPN and CDR2 SVGIG (reference sequence). V was clipped by 0 bases and J by 4 bases, with 8 bases between them. The CDR3 loop reads CAWSVLPADTQYF. The CDR3, as DNA: TGTGCCTGGAGTGTACTCCCGGCAGATACGCAGTATTTT. The full variable domain, completed using reference TRBV30 and TRBJ2-3, is SQTIHQWPATLVQPVGSPLSLECTVEGTSNPNLYWYRQAAGRGLQLLFYSVGIGQISSEVPQNLSASRPQDRQFILSSKKLLLSDSGFYLCAWSVLPADTQYFGPGTRLTVL.

The V and J genes are TRBV20-1 and TRBJ2-7; 10 bases are shared with TRBD2. CDR3 size: 14 residues. Germline V CDR1 and CDR2: DFQATT, SNEGSKA (reference sequence). The V segment lost 4 bases and the J segment 6 bases; nucleotides outside the gene matches: 9. The CDR3 here is CSAIQASGRSEQYF. For the CDR3, the DNA is TGCAGTGCTATACAGGCTAGCGGGAGAAGCGAGCAGTACTTC.

V is TRBV3-1 and J is TRBJ2-5, with 10 positions matching TRBD2. This CDR3 contains 16 residues. With 0 bases clipped from V and 2 bases from J, the junction kept 3 bases outside the gene matches. Per the germline V gene, CDR1 is LGHDT and CDR2 is YNNKEL (reference sequence). CDR3 sequence reads: CASSQDRTSGQETQYF. The CDR3 DNA reads TGTGCCAGCAGCCAAGATAGGACTAGCGGACAAGAGACCCAGTACTTC.

This clonotype has more than one count but fewer than ten. J is TRBJ1-1 and V is TRBV7-8; D perhaps matches TRBD1 (5 bases). Germline V gene sequence: CDR1 SGHVS, CDR2 FQNEAQ. Trimming took 4 bases from V and 1 from J, leaving 10 bases between them. The CDR3 loop spans 14 amino acids. CDR3 nucleotides: TGTGCCAGCAGCTCCATTACAGGGAACACTGAAGCTTTCTTT. It is translated as CASSSITGNTEAFF.

The sample holds a few counts of this clonotype. Here the CDR3 DNA reads TGTGCCAGTATCCTAAATGACAGGTCTGATGAGCAGTTCTTC. Translation gives CASILNDRSDEQFF. The chain joins TRBV19 to TRBJ2-1; possibly TRBD1 for D (6 bases). The ends were cut back, 7 bases at V and 8 bases at J, with 18 bases in the middle. CDR3 length: 14 amino acids. The germline gives CDR1 LNHDA, CDR2 SQIVND (reference sequence).

V gene TRBV4-3 combines with J gene TRBJ1-2; 9 bases align to TRBD1. The CDR3 loop spans 17 amino acids. Trimming removed 0 bases from V and 1 base from J; junction bases left unmatched: 6. Germline assignment: CDR1 LGHNA and CDR2 YSLEER. The CDR3 loop is CASSQEPTGGGNYGYTF. In DNA form, the CDR3 reads TGCGCCAGCAGCCAAGAACCGACAGGGGGAGGTAACTATGGCTACACCTTC.

There are a few counts of this clonotype. The chain links TRBV27 to TRBJ2-1; 10 nucleotides line up with TRBD2. This CDR3 is 14 amino acids long. Germline-derived CDR1 and CDR2 are MNHEY and SMNVEV (reference sequence). V lost 2 bases, J lost 6 bases, and 1 base stayed unmatched. CDR3 coding DNA: TGTGCCAGCAGTTTACTAGCGGGGGCCAATGAGCAGTTCTTC. Translating gives CASSLLAGANEQFF.

V gene TRBV20-1 combines with J gene TRBJ1-5; D remains ambiguous. Trimming took 3 bases from V and 0 from J, leaving 9 bases between them. The CDR3 runs 14 residues. Germline values: CDR1 DFQATT, CDR2 SNEGSKA (reference sequence). The CDR3 DNA sequence: TGCAGTGCTAGTGGCACAGATAGCAATCAGCCCCAGCATTTT. It translates to CSASGTDSNQPQHF.

With regard to this clonotype: With a much larger clone just one base away, this may be a read error. This sequence joins TRBV7-9 and TRBJ2-2, with a possible D match to TRBD2 (5 bases). Per germline, CDR1 SEHNR and CDR2 FQNEAQ (reference sequence). The CDR3 has 14 residues. The chain's CDR3 is CASSFQANTGKLFF. The CDR3 DNA reads TGTGCCAGCAGCTTCCAGGCGAACACCGGGAAGCTGTTTTTT.

Only a few counts were recorded for this clonotype. The chain is built from TRBV9 and TRBJ2-3; D gene unclear. The CDR3 loop spans 12 amino acids. Trimming shortened V by 3 bases and J by 4 bases, and 6 bases separated the two germline ends. The germline CDR1 and CDR2 sequences are SGDLS and YYNGEE. This CDR3 reads CASSEASDTQYF. CDR3 DNA: TGTGCCAGCAGCGAAGCATCAGATACGCAGTATTTT.

This clonotype was seen more than once but under ten times. The genes are TRBV30 and TRBJ2-1, with 9 nucleotides matching TRBD2. This CDR3 contains 13 residues. V shed 5 bases, J shed 6 bases, and the junction held 5 bases outside the gene matches. The germline V gene has CDR1 GTSNPN and CDR2 SVGIG (reference sequence). CDR3 DNA: TGTGCCTGGGATCTAGCGGGGATCAATGAGCAGTTCTTC. As protein: CAWDLAGINEQFF. The variable domain in full, with the rest retrieved from reference TRBV30 and TRBJ2-1, is SQTIHQWPATLVQPVGSPLSLECTVEGTSNPNLYWYRQAAGRGLQLLFYSVGIGQISSEVPQNLSASRPQDRQFILSSKKLLLSDSGFYLCAWDLAGINEQFFGPGTRLTVL.

There are a few counts of this clonotype. V usage is TRBV20-1 and J usage is TRBJ2-7, with TRBD2 identical over 9 bases. The CDR3 contains 16 residues. The junction had 10 bases not matched to a gene; V was cut back by 0 bases and J by 4 bases. Germline V gives CDR1 DFQATT, CDR2 SNEGSKA (reference sequence). This CDR3 reads CSARDLGGRALYEQYF. CDR3 nucleotide sequence: TGCAGTGCTAGAGATCTTGGCGGGAGGGCCCTTTACGAGCAGTACTTC.

Only one count was recorded for this clonotype. Compared with germline, one end of the junction differs, possibly owing to a read error. The chain carries TRBV27 and TRBJ1-1, with a possible D match to TRBD1 (5 bases). The CDR3 spans 17 residues. Germline CDR1 is MNHEY and CDR2 is SMNVEV (reference sequence). This chain's CDR3 is CAGSLSRAGRRNTEAFF. In nucleotides, the CDR3 is TGTGCCGGCAGTTTATCGAGGGCAGGGAGGAGGAACACTGAAGCTTTCTTT.

This clonotype was seen more than once but under ten times. The chain couples TRBV6-2 or TRBV6-3 to TRBJ1-5; D is perhaps TRBD1 (6 bases). In germline, CDR1 is MNHEY, CDR2 SVGEGT. The ends were cut back, 3 bases at V and 5 bases at J, with 11 bases in the middle. There are 14 residues in the CDR3. In DNA, the CDR3 is TGTGCCAGCAGTTATGGGGGGGCACATCAGCCCCAGCATTTT. Its protein is CASSYGGAHQPQHF.

This clonotype was found many times. The chain has TRBV12-3 or TRBV12-4 and TRBJ2-7, with D possibly being TRBD1 (6 bases). The CDR3 is made up of 16 amino acids. Trimming took 3 bases from V and 0 from J, leaving 15 bases between them. The CDR3 here is CASSLTLSGHSYEQYF. DNA of the CDR3: TGTGCCAGCAGTTTGACCTTATCGGGACACTCCTACGAGCAGTACTTC.

Many counts were recorded for this clonotype. The J gene is TRBJ2-2, the V gene TRBV9; TRBD2 agrees at 10 bases. V trimming: 0 bases; J trimming: 2 bases; junction bases outside the gene matches: 10. Germline CDR1 is SGDLS and CDR2 is YYNGEE. This CDR3 has 19 amino acids. The CDR3 region has the DNA TGTGCCAGCAGCGTAGATGCTAGCGGGGGACAACCAAACACCGGGGAGCTGTTTTTT. Its translation: CASSVDASGGQPNTGELFF. The full variable domain, with the rest looked up from reference TRBV9 and TRBJ2-2, is DSGVTQTPKHLITATGQRVTLRCSPRSGDLSVYWYQQSLDQGLQFLIQYYNGEERAKGNILERFSAQQFPDLHSELNLSSLELGDSALYFCASSVDASGGQPNTGELFFGEGSRLTVL.

This clonotype was detected ten times or more. This chain uses TRBV7-9 with TRBJ1-1; the D is unclear. V dropped 4 bases and J dropped 4 bases, with 7 bases sitting between them. The germline gives CDR1 SEHNR, CDR2 FQNEAQ (reference sequence). This CDR3 spans 12 amino acids. The CDR3 reads CASSSPSTEAFF. CDR3 sequence (DNA): TGTGCCAGCAGCTCGCCCAGCACTGAAGCTTTCTTT.

In this sample, this clonotype turned up many times. The chain has TRBV20-1 and TRBJ2-7, with a weak D call TRBD2 (6 bases). The germline gives CDR1 DFQATT, CDR2 SNEGSKA (reference sequence). The CDR3 length is 14 residues. V shed 6 bases and J shed 3 bases, with 18 bases lying between them. The CDR3 sequence is CSAKTGTGVYEQYF. The CDR3 nucleotides read TGCAGTGCCAAAACCGGGACTGGCGTCTACGAGCAGTACTTC.

The chain links TRBV7-9 to TRBJ2-3; 7 bases fit TRBD1. Germline V gene sequence: CDR1 SEHNR, CDR2 FQNEAQ (reference sequence). This CDR3 is 16 amino acids long. J lost 1 base, V lost 5 bases, and 9 bases had no gene match. The CDR3 bases are TGTGCCAGCAGCGTGACAGGGCCCCCCGGCACAGATACGCAGTATTTT. This encodes CASSVTGPPGTDTQYF.

This clonotype was counted at least ten times. The chain has TRBV14 and TRBJ2-4; D is perhaps TRBD2 (6 bases). V was cut by 1 base and J by 12 bases, with 16 bases left in between. Germline V CDR1 and CDR2: SGHDN, FVKESK. The CDR3 contains 14 residues. CDR3 sequence (DNA): TGTGCCAGCAGCCAAGGCCCCGGGCGGACTACTCAGTACTTC. Encoded protein: CASSQGPGRTTQYF.

The sample holds many counts of this clonotype. The rearrangement joins TRBV7-9 to TRBJ2-5; 7 nucleotides align to TRBD2. There are 13 residues in the CDR3. Trimming took 6 bases from V and 3 from J; bases not matched to a gene: 4. Germline V CDR1 and CDR2: SEHNR, FQNEAQ (reference sequence). CDR3 in amino acids: CASRNGLEETQYF. The CDR3 bases are TGTGCCAGCAGAAACGGACTAGAAGAGACCCAGTACTTC. Variable domain in full (rest from reference TRBV7-9 and TRBJ2-5): DTGVSQNPRHKITKRGQNVTFRCDPISEHNRLYWYRQTLGQGPEFLTYFQNEAQLEKSRLLSDRFSAERPKGSFSTLEIQRTEQGDSAMYLCASRNGLEETQYFGPGTRLLVL.

This clonotype was found many times. J is TRBJ2-3 and V is TRBV6-5; possible D gene TRBD1, 5 bases. The CDR3 length is 13 residues. Germline CDR1 MNHEY, CDR2 SVGAGI. V lost 8 bases, J lost 4 bases, and 13 bases lay in between. CDR3 nucleotides: TGTGCCAGCTCGGGCAGGGTCGCAGATACGCAGTATTTT. Translated, it gives CASSGRVADTQYF.

A few counts support this clonotype. The chain uses TRBV2 and TRBJ2-3, with 8 positions matching TRBD2. The CDR3 is 15 amino acids. Germline CDR1 and CDR2: SNHLY and FYNNEI. V was pared by 6 bases and J by 3 bases, with 8 bases of the junction left unmatched. The chain's CDR3 is CASRDGGAWTDTQYF. The DNA for the CDR3 is TGTGCCAGCAGGGACGGGGGGGCCTGGACAGATACGCAGTATTTT.

This clonotype has more than one count but fewer than ten. For the CDR3, the DNA is TGTGCCAGCAAGATACCAGCGGTAGCGGGAAAACAAGAGACCCAGTACTTC. This codes for CASKIPAVAGKQETQYF. The chain uses TRBV5-6 and TRBJ2-5, with 8 bases aligning to TRBD2. Germline V gives CDR1 SGHDT, CDR2 YYEEEE. The V segment lost 6 bases and the J segment 2 bases; nucleotides outside the gene matches: 15. CDR3 length equals 17 residues.

At least ten counts were recorded for this clonotype. The V gene is TRBV28, the J gene TRBJ2-5; 7 nucleotides agree with TRBD1. Germline CDR1 reads MDHEN; CDR2 reads SYDVKM. Trimming cost V 0 bases and J 13 bases; bases outside gene matches: 2. This CDR3 contains 11 residues. CDR3 nucleotides: TGTGCCAGCAGTTTATGGGGGACAGCGTACTTC. It is translated as CASSLWGTAYF.